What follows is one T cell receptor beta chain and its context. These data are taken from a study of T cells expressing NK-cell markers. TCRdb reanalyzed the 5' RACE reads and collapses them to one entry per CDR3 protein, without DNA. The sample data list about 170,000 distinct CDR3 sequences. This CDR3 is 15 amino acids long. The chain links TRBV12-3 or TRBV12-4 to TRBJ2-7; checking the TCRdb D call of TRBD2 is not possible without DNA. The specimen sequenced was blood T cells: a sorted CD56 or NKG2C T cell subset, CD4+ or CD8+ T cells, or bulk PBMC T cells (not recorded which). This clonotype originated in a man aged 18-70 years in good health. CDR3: CASSLTSGGAYEQYF.